This T cell receptor (beta chain) was recorded in a study of blood T cell repertoires in COVID-19. Study summary: From T cells, B-cell-depleted T cells, or PBMCs came the material, which was cDNA or gDNA.

The protocol was immunoSEQ multiplex PCR, while the TCRdb copy is restricted to in-frame clones and leaves out a portion. The sample yields around 100,000 clones, roughly nine tenths seen once. The CDR3 contains 21 residues. This receptor was identified in a man between 45 and 60 years old with active COVID-19. The sample was peripheral blood. The V gene is TRBV21-1, the J gene TRBJ2-2; the D call in the table, TRBD1, was not verified against the DNA. TRBV21-1 is given as a pseudogene. The CDR3 spells CASSKPSLDRILSRDTGELFF. The CDR3 DNA reads TGTGCCAGCAGCAAGCCAAGCCTGGACAGGATTTTGTCTCGTGACACCGGGGAGCTGTTTTTT.